This T cell receptor beta chain was captured in a study of blood T cell repertoires in COVID-19. The recovered donors of Cohort 3 showed two negative PCRs, clearance, or symptom resolution. Clones were read by immunoSEQ multiplex PCR, and TCRdb kept only the in-frame ones, dropping some. The table shows some 260,000 clones, with approximately 84% occurring only once. Trimming at V came to 0 bases and at J to 0 bases, leaving 7 bases not matched to a gene. The CDR3 spans 18 residues. Per the germline V gene, CDR1 is SGDLS and CDR2 is YYNGEE. There are a few counts of this clone. Input material: PBMCs or T cells enriched from blood (not recorded which). The TCR originated in a man between 40 and 49 years old who had recovered from COVID-19. The chain links TRBV9 to TRBJ2-1, with TRBD2 identical over 9 bases. The chain's CDR3 is CASSVVASGVSSYNEQFF. CDR3 coding DNA: TGTGCCAGCAGCGTAGTCGCTAGCGGGGTTAGCTCCTACAATGAGCAGTTCTTC.